The sequence of this TCR beta chain was determined in a study of shared clonotypes between healthy human individuals. Broader study findings: Larger estimated richness was generally seen in naive subsets than in memory subsets. Read depth was anticipated to influence clonotype sharing among donors. Sharing across four donors was highest in naive CD4 (around 5%) and lowest in memory CD8 (0.4%).

Germline-derived CDR1 and CDR2 are MDHEN and SYDVKM. V was trimmed by 9 bases and J by 3 bases, leaving 17 bases between them. This CDR3 spans 14 amino acids. The naive CD8 fraction comprised CD45RO-negative cells positively selected for CCR7 and excluded terminally differentiated effector memory CD45RA+ cells. Recent vaccinations or acute infections were absent in the healthy HIV-negative adult donors. Using immunoSEQ multiplex PCR, the repertoire was profiled, and TCRdb retains in-frame clones only, with some absent. This sample has some 2,100,000 clones, with roughly 91% found just once. With respect to this clone: As yet, its antigen is unknown.

Specimen: naive CD8+ T cells from PBMCs. The V and J genes are TRBV28 and TRBJ1-2; D not resolved. This clonotype originated in a man aged 18 to 30 in good health. Some clones in this sample may be carry-over from other donors' samples. In DNA form, the CDR3 reads TGTGCCAGTTCCGGGGTAGGCACGGACTATGGCTACACCTTC. Its translation: CASSGVGTDYGYTF.